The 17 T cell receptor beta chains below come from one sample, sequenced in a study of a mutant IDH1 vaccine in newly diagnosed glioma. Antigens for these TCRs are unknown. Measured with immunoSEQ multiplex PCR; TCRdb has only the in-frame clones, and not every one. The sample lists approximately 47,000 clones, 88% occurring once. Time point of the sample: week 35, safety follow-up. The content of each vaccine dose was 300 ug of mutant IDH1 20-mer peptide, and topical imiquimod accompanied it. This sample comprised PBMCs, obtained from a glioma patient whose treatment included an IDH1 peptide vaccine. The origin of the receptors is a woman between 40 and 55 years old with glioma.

CDR3 sequence: CASSQEGTGMDGYTF. The CDR3 DNA follows: TGCGCCAGCAGCCAAGAGGGGACCGGGATGGATGGCTACACCTTC. The rearrangement joins TRBV4-3 to TRBJ1-2, with TRBD1 as a possible D gene (5 bases). The germline V gene encodes CDR1 LGHNA and CDR2 YSLEER. CDR3 size: 15 residues. With 0 bases removed from V and 6 bases from J, the gap between germline ends came to 14 bases.

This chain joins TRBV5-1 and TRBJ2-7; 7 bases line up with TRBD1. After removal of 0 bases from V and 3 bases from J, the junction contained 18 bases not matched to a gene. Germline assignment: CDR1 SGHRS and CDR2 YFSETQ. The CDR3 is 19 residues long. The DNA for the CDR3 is TGCGCCAGCAGCTTGGCGACCTCCTGGACAGGAATTAGGGGCTACGAGCAGTACTTC. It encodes CASSLATSWTGIRGYEQYF.

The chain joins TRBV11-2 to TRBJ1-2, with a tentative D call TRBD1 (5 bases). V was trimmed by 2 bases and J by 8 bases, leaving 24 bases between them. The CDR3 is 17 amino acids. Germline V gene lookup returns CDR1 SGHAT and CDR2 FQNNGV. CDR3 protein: CASSLRTSTGLVGGYTF. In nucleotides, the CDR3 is TGTGCCAGCAGCTTACGAACCTCGACGGGGCTGGTCGGCGGCTACACCTTC.

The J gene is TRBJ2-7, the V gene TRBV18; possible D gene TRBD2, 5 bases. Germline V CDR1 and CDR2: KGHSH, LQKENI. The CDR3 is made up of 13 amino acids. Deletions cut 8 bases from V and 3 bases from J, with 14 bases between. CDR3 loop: CASAASGGYEQYF. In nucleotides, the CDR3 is TGTGCCAGCGCCGCCTCCGGAGGCTACGAGCAGTACTTC.

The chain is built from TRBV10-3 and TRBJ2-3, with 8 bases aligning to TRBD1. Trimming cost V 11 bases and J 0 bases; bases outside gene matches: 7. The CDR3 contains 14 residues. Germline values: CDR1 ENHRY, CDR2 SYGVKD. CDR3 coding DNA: TGTGCCTCCGGACAGGGAGCTAGCACAGATACGCAGTATTTT. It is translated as CASGQGASTDTQYF.

In nucleotides, the CDR3 is TGCAGCGTTGCGAGCATACAAAGTCGGGCCAACGTCCTGACTTTC. It is translated as CSVASIQSRANVLTF. The chain employs TRBV29-1 and TRBJ2-6; no firm D call. Trimming pared 4 bases from V and 5 bases from J, leaving 15 bases between. Germline CDR1 SQVTM, CDR2 ANQGSEA. The length of the CDR3 is 15 residues.

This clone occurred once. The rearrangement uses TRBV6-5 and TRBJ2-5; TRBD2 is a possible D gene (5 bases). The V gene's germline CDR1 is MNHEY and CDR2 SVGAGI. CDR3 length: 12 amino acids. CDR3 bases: TGTGCGACTAACACTGGGTTGGAGACCCAGTACTTC. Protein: CATNTGLETQYF.

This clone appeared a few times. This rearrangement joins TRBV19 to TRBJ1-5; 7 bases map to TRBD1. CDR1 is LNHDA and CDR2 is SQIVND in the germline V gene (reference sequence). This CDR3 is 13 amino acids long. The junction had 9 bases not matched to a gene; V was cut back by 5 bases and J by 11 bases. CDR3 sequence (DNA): TGTGCCAGTAGTGATAGGGACAGCCCGGCCCAGCATTTT. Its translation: CASSDRDSPAQHF.

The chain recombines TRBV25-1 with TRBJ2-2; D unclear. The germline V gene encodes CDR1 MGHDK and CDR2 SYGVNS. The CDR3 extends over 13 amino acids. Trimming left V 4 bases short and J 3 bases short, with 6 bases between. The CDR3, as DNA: TGTGCCAGCAGTGTTGTCTACACCGGGGAGCTGTTTTTT. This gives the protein CASSVVYTGELFF.

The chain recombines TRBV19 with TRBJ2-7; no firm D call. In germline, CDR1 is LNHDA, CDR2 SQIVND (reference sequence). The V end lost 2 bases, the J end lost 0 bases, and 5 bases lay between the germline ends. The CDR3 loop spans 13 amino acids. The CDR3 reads CASSITFSYEQYF. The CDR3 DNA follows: TGTGCCAGTAGTATAACATTCTCCTACGAGCAGTACTTC.

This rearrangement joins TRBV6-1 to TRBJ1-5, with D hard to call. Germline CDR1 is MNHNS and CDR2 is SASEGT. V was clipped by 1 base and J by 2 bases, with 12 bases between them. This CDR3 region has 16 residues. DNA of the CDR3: TGTGCCAGCAGTGAAGTACTGGGCCTGGGCAATCAGCCCCAGCATTTT. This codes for CASSEVLGLGNQPQHF.

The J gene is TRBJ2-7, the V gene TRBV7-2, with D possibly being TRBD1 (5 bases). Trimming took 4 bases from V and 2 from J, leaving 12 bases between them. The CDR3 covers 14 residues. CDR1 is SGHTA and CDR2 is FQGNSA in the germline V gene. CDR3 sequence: CASSSIRGAYEQYF. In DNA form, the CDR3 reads TGTGCCAGCAGCTCTATTAGGGGCGCCTACGAGCAGTACTTC.

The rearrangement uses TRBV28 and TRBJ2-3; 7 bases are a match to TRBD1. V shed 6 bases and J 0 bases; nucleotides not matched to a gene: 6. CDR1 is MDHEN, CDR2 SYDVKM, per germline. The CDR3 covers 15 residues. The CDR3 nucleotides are TGTGCCAGCAGCCGCCCGGGACAGAGCACAGATACGCAGTATTTT. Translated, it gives CASSRPGQSTDTQYF.

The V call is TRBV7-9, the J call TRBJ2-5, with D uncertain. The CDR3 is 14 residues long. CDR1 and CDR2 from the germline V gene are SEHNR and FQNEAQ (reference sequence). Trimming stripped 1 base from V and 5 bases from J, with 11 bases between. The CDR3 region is CASSLGTDGETQYF. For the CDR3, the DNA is TGTGCCAGCAGCTTAGGGACGGATGGGGAGACCCAGTACTTC.

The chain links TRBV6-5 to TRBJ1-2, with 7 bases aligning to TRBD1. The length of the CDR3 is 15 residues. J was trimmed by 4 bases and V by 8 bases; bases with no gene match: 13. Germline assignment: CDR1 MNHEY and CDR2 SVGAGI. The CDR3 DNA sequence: TGTGCCAGCTCTCAGGGGGGGGGCTCCCCCTATGGCTACACCTTC. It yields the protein CASSQGGGSPYGYTF.

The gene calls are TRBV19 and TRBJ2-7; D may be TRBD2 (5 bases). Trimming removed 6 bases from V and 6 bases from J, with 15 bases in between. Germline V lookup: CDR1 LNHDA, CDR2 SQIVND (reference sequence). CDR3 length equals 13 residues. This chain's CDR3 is CASSGKLLSEQYF. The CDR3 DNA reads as TGTGCCAGTAGCGGGAAATTGCTCTCCGAGCAGTACTTC.

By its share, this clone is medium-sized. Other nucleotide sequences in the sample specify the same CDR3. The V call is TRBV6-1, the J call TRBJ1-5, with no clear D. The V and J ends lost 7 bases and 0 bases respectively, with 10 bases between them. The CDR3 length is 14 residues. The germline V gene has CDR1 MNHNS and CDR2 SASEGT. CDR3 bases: TGTGCCAGCAATCCGACGGGTAGCAATCAGCCCCAGCATTTT. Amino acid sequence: CASNPTGSNQPQHF.